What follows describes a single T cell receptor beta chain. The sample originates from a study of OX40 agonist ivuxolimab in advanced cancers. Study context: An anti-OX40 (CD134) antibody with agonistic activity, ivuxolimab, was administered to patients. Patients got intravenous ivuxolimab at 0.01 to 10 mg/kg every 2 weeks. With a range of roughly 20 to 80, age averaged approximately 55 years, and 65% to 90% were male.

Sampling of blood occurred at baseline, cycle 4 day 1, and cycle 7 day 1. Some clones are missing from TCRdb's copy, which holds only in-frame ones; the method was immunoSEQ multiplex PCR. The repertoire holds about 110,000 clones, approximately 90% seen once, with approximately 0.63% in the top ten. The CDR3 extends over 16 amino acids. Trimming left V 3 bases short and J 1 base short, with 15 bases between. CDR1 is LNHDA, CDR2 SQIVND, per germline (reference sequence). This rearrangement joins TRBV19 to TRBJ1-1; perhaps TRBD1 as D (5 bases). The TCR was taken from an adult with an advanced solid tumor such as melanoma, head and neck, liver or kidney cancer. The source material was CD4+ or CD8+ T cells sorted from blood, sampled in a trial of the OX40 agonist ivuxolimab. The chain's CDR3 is CASSILPQGENTEAFF. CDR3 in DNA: TGTGCCAGTAGTATTCTACCGCAGGGCGAGAACACTGAAGCTTTCTTT.